The 21 T cell receptor beta chains presented below share a single source sample, sequenced in a study of T cells after yellow fever vaccination. Via MiXCR, TCRdb re-called the 5' RACE reads, giving one row per CDR3 protein. The sample includes about 63,000 distinct CDR3 sequences, 6.5% to 9% of them seen just once. The specimen comprised CD8+ T cells sorted from PBMCs, sampled 15 days after the yellow fever booster vaccination. The receptors here all came from a man aged 25 to 40 who received the YFV17D yellow fever vaccine.

CDR3 amino acids: CASSPFFSENTEAFF. The CDR3 nucleotides read TGTGCCAGCAGTCCTTTTTTTAGTGAGAACACTGAAGCTTTCTTT. This rearrangement joins TRBV6-1 to TRBJ1-1; no definite D call. Looked up from germline, CDR1 is MNHNS and CDR2 is SASEGT. The V end was cut by 5 bases, the J end by 1 base, with 14 bases between. The CDR3 has 15 amino acids.

In its sample, this clonotype was seen many times. The rearrangement uses TRBV28 and TRBJ2-2; D not certain. The CDR3 is 19 amino acids. In germline, CDR1 is MDHEN, CDR2 SYDVKM. V was pared by 0 bases and J by 4 bases, with 21 bases between. The chain's CDR3 is CASSLWWGASEIATGELFF. Here the CDR3 DNA reads TGTGCCAGCAGTTTATGGTGGGGTGCCTCAGAGATAGCCACCGGGGAGCTGTTTTTT.

This clonotype came up many times. The chain couples TRBV7-9 to TRBJ1-2; D is possibly TRBD1 (6 bases). The CDR3 spans 13 residues. V gave up 3 bases and J gave up 1 base, with 6 bases separating them. Germline loops: CDR1 SEHNR, CDR2 FQNEAQ (reference sequence). Written as DNA, the CDR3 is TGTGCCAGCAGCTTGGACAGTAACTATGGCTACACCTTC. This translates into CASSLDSNYGYTF.

This clonotype was seen at least ten times. The genes are TRBV29-1 and TRBJ2-1; 7 nucleotides align to TRBD2. With 7 bases clipped from V and 5 bases from J, the junction kept 14 bases outside the gene matches. This CDR3 is 15 amino acids long. Germline CDR1 reads SQVTM; CDR2 reads ANQGSEA. The CDR3 DNA reads TGCAGCGGTGACCCTTGGACTAGTGGGAACAATGAGCAGTTCTTC. Translated: CSGDPWTSGNNEQFF.

This clonotype was seen at least ten times. The chain links TRBV14 to TRBJ2-1; 7 nucleotides line up with TRBD2. Germline V CDR1 and CDR2: SGHDN, FVKESK. V was pared by 5 bases and J by 7 bases, with 17 bases of the junction left unmatched. The CDR3 contains 17 residues. CDR3 region: CASSARGSGDPRNEQFF. The DNA for the CDR3 is TGTGCCAGCAGCGCTCGGGGAAGCGGGGATCCCCGTAATGAGCAGTTCTTC.

This clonotype was seen repeatedly, ten times or more. The gene calls are TRBV11-2 and TRBJ1-6, with D possibly matching TRBD1 (6 bases). The CDR3 covers 16 residues. In germline, CDR1 is SGHAT, CDR2 FQNNGV. The V gene lost 3 bases and the J gene lost 7 bases, with 16 bases spanning the gap. CDR3 region: CASSFWTAAFNSPLHF. CDR3 nucleotides: TGTGCCAGCAGCTTTTGGACAGCCGCCTTCAATTCACCCCTCCACTTT.

About this clonotype itself: One base away lies a much larger clone, so this may be a sequencing read error. The V gene is TRBV29-1, the J gene TRBJ2-7, with D perhaps assigned TRBD1 or TRBD2 (5 bases each). This CDR3 comprises 13 residues. V was pared by 7 bases and J by 2 bases, with 15 bases between. From germline, CDR1 is SQVTM and CDR2 ANQGSEA. CDR3 loop: CSATGGRTYEQYF. The CDR3 region has the DNA TGCAGCGCAACAGGAGGACGAACCTACGAGCAGTACTTC.

This clonotype showed up many times. The V call is TRBV29-1, the J call TRBJ1-2, with 8 bases lining up with TRBD1. The CDR3 totals 12 residues. Germline V gene data show CDR1 as SQVTM and CDR2 as ANQGSEA. V lost 7 bases and J lost 10; bases outside the gene matches: 11. The CDR3: CSGVTGDYDYTF. The CDR3 region has the DNA TGCAGCGGTGTGACAGGGGACTACGACTACACCTTC.

This clonotype showed up many times. The J gene is TRBJ2-3, the V gene TRBV10-3; no clear D. Trimming cost V 7 bases and J 0 bases, with 11 bases left between them. This CDR3 is 14 amino acids long. The germline CDR1 and CDR2 sequences are ENHRY and SYGVKD. DNA of the CDR3: TGTGCCATCAACTCGGAACAAAGCACAGATACGCAGTATTTT. As protein: CAINSEQSTDTQYF.

This clonotype was counted at least ten times. J is TRBJ2-2 and V is TRBV28; tentative D call: TRBD2 (6 bases). The germline gives CDR1 MDHEN, CDR2 SYDVKM. The CDR3 sequence is 18 residues long. V was cut by 6 bases and J by 1 base, with 21 bases left in between. In DNA form, the CDR3 reads TGTGCCAGCAGATGGTCCTTCTCGGCGGGGAAGAACACCGGGGAGCTGTTTTTT. Its translation: CASRWSFSAGKNTGELFF.

This clonotype was recorded many times. The chain's CDR3 is CATSRSGNEQFF. The CDR3 DNA reads TGTGCCACCTCTAGATCGGGCAATGAGCAGTTCTTC. The chain combines TRBV24-1 with TRBJ2-1; D unclear. Trimming cost V 9 bases and J 6 bases, with 11 bases left between them. Germline CDR1 KGHDR, CDR2 SFDVKD. The CDR3 has 12 residues.

The chain has TRBV30 and TRBJ2-5; D gene uncertain. CDR1 and CDR2 (germline): GTSNPN, SVGIG (reference sequence). V lost 3 bases and J 0 bases, leaving 5 bases between the germline ends. This CDR3 has 12 residues. The CDR3: CAWSEYQETQYF. For the CDR3, the DNA is TGTGCCTGGAGCGAGTACCAAGAGACCCAGTACTTC.

The rearrangement joins TRBV5-4 to TRBJ2-7; D gene ambiguous. The V gene lost 0 bases and the J gene lost 0 bases, with 7 bases spanning the gap. The germline V gene encodes CDR1 SGHNT and CDR2 YYREEE (reference sequence). The CDR3 spans 14 residues. The CDR3 loop reads CASSLDASSYEQYF. In DNA, the CDR3 is TGTGCCAGCAGCTTGGACGCCAGCTCCTACGAGCAGTACTTC.

This clonotype was picked up many times. This sequence joins TRBV10-3 and TRBJ2-3; 13 nucleotides match TRBD2. The CDR3 is 14 amino acids. Germline trimming cut 10 bases from V and 2 bases from J; bases unmatched to any gene: 3. Germline V gene sequence: CDR1 ENHRY, CDR2 SYGVKD. In DNA, the CDR3 is TGTGCCACCGGGACTAGCGGGACCACAGATACGCAGTATTTT. This codes for CATGTSGTTDTQYF.

This clonotype was seen at least ten times. The chain links TRBV29-1 to TRBJ2-1, with no clear D. Trimming left V 4 bases short and J 0 bases short, with 10 bases between. From germline, CDR1 is SQVTM and CDR2 ANQGSEA. The CDR3 contains 14 residues. The DNA for the CDR3 is TGCAGCGTTGTATTGAGGAGCTCCTACAATGAGCAGTTCTTC. It specifies CSVVLRSSYNEQFF.

This clonotype came up many times. The chain is built from TRBV19 and TRBJ2-1; the D call may be TRBD1 or TRBD2 (5 bases each). CDR1 is LNHDA and CDR2 is SQIVND in the germline V gene (reference sequence). This CDR3 region has 14 residues. Trimming took 4 bases from V and 3 from J, leaving 10 bases between them. The CDR3 sequence: CASSTGTHYNEQFF. The CDR3 DNA is TGTGCCAGTAGTACCGGGACGCACTACAATGAGCAGTTCTTC. Supplemented by reference TRBV19 and TRBJ2-1, the full variable domain reads DGGITQSPKYLFRKEGQNVTLSCEQNLNHDAMYWYRQDPGQGLRLIYYSQIVNDFQKGDIAEGYSVSREKKESFPLTVTSAQKNPTAFYLCASSTGTHYNEQFFGPGTRLTVL.

This clonotype was found many times. The chain employs TRBV20-1 and TRBJ1-1, with a tentative D call TRBD1 (5 bases). The CDR3 contains 18 residues. V lost 6 bases to trimming and J lost 2 bases, with 28 bases between them. Germline V CDR1 and CDR2: DFQATT, SNEGSKA (reference sequence). CDR3 sequence (DNA): TGCAGTGCAAAAATTTTTGATTCAGGGAACCCGGAAAACACTGAAGCTTTCTTT. This sequence encodes CSAKIFDSGNPENTEAFF.

This clonotype was seen ten or more times. J is TRBJ1-4 and V is TRBV30, with TRBD1 matching 11 bases. With 4 bases clipped from V and 7 bases from J, the junction kept 2 bases outside the gene matches. The CDR3 has 13 residues. The germline gives CDR1 GTSNPN, CDR2 SVGIG (reference sequence). The CDR3 sequence: CAWTGTGGEKLFF. The CDR3 nucleotides are TGTGCCTGGACCGGGACAGGGGGTGAAAAACTGTTTTTT.

Many counts were recorded for this clonotype. J is TRBJ1-2 and V is TRBV5-6; no clear D gene. V lost 4 bases and J 2 bases, leaving 9 bases between the germline ends. This CDR3 has 13 residues. Germline values: CDR1 SGHDT, CDR2 YYEEEE. CDR3 sequence (DNA): TGTGCCAGCAGCCCCAGTGCCAACTATGGCTACACCTTC. This encodes CASSPSANYGYTF.

This clonotype was observed many times. The chain is built from TRBV12-3 or TRBV12-4 and TRBJ1-5; D gene uncertain. Trimming shortened V by 3 bases and J by 10 bases, and 7 bases separated the two germline ends. The CDR3 loop spans 11 amino acids. CDR3 region: CASSFGQPQHF. The CDR3 coding sequence is TGTGCCAGCAGTTTTGGTCAACCCCAGCATTTT.

This clonotype has at least ten counts. V gene TRBV12-3 or TRBV12-4 combines with J gene TRBJ2-3; no clear D. The V end lost 6 bases, the J end lost 0 bases, and 10 bases lay between the germline ends. The CDR3 totals 14 residues. In DNA form, the CDR3 reads TGTGCCAGCAGCCAAACACTTAGCACAGATACGCAGTATTTT. Its protein product is CASSQTLSTDTQYF.